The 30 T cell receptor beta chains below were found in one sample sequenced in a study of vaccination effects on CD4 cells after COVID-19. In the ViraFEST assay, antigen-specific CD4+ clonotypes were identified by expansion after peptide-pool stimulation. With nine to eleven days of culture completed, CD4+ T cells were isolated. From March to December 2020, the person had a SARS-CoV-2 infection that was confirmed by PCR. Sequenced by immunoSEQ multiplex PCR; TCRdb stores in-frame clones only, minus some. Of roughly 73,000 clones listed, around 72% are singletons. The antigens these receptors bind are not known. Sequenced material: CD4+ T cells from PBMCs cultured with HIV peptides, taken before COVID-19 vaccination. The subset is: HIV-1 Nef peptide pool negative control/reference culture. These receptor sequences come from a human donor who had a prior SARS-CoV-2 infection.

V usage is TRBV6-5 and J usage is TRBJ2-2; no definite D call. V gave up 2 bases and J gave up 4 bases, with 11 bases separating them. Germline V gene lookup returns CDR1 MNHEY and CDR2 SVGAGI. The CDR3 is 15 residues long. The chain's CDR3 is CASSYGRRTTGELFF. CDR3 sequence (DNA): TGTGCCAGCAGTTACGGTCGACGGACCACCGGGGAGCTGTTTTTT.

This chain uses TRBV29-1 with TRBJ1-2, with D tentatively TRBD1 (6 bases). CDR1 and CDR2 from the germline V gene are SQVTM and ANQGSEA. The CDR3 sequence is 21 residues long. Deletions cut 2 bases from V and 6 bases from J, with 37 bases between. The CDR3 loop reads CSVESKPYRGIPGHPPDGYTF. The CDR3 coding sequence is TGCAGCGTTGAATCCAAACCATACCGGGGCATCCCGGGACACCCTCCCGATGGCTACACCTTC.

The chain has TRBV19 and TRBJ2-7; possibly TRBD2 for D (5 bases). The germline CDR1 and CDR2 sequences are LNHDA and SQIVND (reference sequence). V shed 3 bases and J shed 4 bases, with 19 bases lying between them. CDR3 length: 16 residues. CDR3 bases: TGTGCCAGTAGTATTTTCAGGCCCCCACGGGAATACGAGCAGTACTTC. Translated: CASSIFRPPREYEQYF.

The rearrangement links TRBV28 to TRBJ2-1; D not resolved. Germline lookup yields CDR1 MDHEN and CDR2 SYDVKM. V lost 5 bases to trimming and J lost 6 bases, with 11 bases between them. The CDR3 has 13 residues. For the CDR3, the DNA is TGTGCCAGCAGTACCCCGGAGCGCAATGAGCAGTTCTTC. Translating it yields CASSTPERNEQFF.

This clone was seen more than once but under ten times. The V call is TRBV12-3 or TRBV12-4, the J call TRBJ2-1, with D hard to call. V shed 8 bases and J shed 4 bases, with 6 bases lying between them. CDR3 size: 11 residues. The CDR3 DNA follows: TGTGCCAGCGGGGTATACAATGAGCAGTTCTTC. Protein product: CASGVYNEQFF.

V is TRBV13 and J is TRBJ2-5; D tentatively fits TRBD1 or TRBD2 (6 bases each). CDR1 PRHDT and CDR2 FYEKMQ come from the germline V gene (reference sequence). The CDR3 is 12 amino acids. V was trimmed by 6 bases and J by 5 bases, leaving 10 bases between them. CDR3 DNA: TGTGCCAGCAGTTCGGGGGCGGAGACCCAGTACTTC. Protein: CASSSGAETQYF.

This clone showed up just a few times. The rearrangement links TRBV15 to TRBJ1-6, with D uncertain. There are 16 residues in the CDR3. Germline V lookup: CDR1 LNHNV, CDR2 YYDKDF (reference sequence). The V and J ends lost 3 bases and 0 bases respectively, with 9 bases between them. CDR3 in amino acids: CATSRDSRSYNSPLHF. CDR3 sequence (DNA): TGTGCCACCAGCAGGGACTCCCGCTCCTATAATTCACCCCTCCACTTT.

The CDR3 DNA reads as TGTGCCACCGGGACAGGGGGGATCGATACGCAGTATTTT. It translates to CATGTGGIDTQYF. The chain combines TRBV11-3 with TRBJ2-3, with 11 bases aligning to TRBD1. The ends lost 10 bases at V and 6 bases at J; junction bases unmatched: 6. Per germline, CDR1 SGHNT and CDR2 YENEEA. The CDR3 has 13 amino acids.

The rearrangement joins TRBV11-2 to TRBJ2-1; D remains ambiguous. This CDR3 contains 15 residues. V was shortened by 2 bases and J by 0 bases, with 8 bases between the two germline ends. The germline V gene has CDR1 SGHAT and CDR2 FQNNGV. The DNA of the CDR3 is TGTGCCAGCAGCTTATTGGCGGCCTCCTACAATGAGCAGTTCTTC. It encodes CASSLLAASYNEQFF.

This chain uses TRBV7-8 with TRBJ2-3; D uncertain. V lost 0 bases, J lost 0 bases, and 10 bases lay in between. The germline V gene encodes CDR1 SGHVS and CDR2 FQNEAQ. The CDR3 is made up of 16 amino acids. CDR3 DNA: TGTGCCAGCAGCTTAGCGTTGGTAAGAAGCACAGATACGCAGTATTTT. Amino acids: CASSLALVRSTDTQYF.

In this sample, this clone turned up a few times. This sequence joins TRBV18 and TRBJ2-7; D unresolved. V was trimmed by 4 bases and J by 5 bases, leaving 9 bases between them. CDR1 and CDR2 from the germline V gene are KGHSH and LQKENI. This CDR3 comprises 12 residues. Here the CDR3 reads CASSQTSDEQYF. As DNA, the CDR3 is TGTGCCAGCTCACAGACGTCGGACGAGCAGTACTTC.

CDR3 in amino acids: CASSPLGGTGANVLTF. CDR3 coding DNA: TGCGCCAGCAGCCCTCTAGGGGGTACTGGGGCCAACGTCCTGACTTTC. This chain connects TRBV5-1 to TRBJ2-6; a possible D gene is TRBD1 (6 bases). The V gene lost 4 bases and the J gene lost 2 bases, with 13 bases spanning the gap. Per the germline V gene, CDR1 is SGHRS and CDR2 is YFSETQ. The CDR3 is made up of 16 amino acids.

The CDR3 is CASSLRGQAGELFF. For the CDR3, the DNA is TGTGCCAGCAGCCTCAGGGGGCAGGCCGGGGAGCTGTTTTTT. The chain is built from TRBV7-9 and TRBJ2-2; TRBD1 matches 8 bases. The CDR3 consists of 14 residues. The ends lost 5 bases at V and 6 bases at J; junction bases unmatched: 5. From germline, CDR1 is SEHNR and CDR2 FQNEAQ (reference sequence).

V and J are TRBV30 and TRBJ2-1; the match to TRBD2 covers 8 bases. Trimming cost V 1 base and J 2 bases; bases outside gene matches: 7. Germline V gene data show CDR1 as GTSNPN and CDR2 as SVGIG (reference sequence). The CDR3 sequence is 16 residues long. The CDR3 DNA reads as TGTGCCTGGAGTGGTCTAGCGGGCAGCCCCTACAATGAGCAGTTCTTC. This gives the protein CAWSGLAGSPYNEQFF.

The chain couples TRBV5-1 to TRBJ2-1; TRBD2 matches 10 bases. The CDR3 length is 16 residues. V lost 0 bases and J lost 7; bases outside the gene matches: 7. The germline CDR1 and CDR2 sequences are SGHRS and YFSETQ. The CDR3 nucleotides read TGCGCCAGCAGCTTGGGAGCGGGAGGGCCGAGTAATGAGCAGTTCTTC. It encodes CASSLGAGGPSNEQFF.

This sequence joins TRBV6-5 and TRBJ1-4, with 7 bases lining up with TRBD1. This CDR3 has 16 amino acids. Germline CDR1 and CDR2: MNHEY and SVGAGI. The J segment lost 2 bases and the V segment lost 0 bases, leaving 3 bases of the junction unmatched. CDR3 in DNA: TGTGCCAGCAGTTACTCTAAGGGGGCGACTAATGAAAAACTGTTTTTT. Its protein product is CASSYSKGATNEKLFF.

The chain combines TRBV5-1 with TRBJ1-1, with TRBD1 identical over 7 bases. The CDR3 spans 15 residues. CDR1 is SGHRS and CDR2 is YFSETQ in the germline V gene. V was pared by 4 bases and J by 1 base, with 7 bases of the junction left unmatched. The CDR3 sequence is CASSTNRGRNTEAFF. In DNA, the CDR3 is TGCGCCAGCAGCACTAACAGGGGACGGAACACTGAAGCTTTCTTT. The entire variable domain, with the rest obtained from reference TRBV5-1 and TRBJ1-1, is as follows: KAGVTQTPRYLIKTRGQQVTLSCSPISGHRSVSWYQQTPGQGLQFLFEYFSETQRNKGNFPGRFSGRQFSNSRSEMNVSTLELGDSALYLCASSTNRGRNTEAFFGQGTRLTVV.

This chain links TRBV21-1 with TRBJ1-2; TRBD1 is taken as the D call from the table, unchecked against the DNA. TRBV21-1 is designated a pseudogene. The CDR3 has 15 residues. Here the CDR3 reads CASSKIGYSNYGYTF. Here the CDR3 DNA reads TGTGCCAGCAGCAAAATCGGTTACAGTAACTATGGCTACACCTTC.

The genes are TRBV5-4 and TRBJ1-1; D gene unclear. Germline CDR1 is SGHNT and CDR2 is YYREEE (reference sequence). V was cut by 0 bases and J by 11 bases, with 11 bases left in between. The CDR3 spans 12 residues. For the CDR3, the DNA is TGTGCCAGCAGCTTGGACGGCCGTGGGGCTTTCTTT. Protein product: CASSLDGRGAFF. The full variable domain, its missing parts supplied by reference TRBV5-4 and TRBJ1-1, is ETGVTQSPTHLIKTRGQQVTLRCSSQSGHNTVSWYQQALGQGPQFIFQYYREEENGRGNFPPRFSGLQFPNYSSELNVNALELDDSALYLCASSLDGRGAFFGQGTRLTVV.

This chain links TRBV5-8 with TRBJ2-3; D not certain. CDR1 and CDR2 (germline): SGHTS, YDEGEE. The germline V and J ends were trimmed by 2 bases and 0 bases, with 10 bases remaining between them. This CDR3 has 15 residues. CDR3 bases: TGTGCCAGCAGCTTTTCCTATTCTAGCACAGATACGCAGTATTTT. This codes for CASSFSYSSTDTQYF. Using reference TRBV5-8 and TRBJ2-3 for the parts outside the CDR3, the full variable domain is EAGVTQSPTHLIKTRGQQATLRCSPISGHTSVYWYQQALGLGLQFLLWYDEGEERNRGNFPPRFSGRQFPNYSSELNVNALELEDSALYLCASSFSYSSTDTQYFGPGTRLTVL.

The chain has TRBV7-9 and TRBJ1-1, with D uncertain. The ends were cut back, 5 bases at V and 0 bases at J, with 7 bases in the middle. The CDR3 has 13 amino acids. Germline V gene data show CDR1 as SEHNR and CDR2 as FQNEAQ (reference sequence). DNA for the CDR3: TGTGCCAGCAGCGGAAATATGAACACTGAAGCTTTCTTT. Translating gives CASSGNMNTEAFF.

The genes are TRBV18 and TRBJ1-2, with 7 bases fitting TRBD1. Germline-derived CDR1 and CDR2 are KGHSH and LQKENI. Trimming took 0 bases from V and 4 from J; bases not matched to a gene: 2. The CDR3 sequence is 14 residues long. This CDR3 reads CASSPPGQAYGYTF. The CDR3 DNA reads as TGTGCCAGCTCACCACCCGGACAGGCCTATGGCTACACCTTC.

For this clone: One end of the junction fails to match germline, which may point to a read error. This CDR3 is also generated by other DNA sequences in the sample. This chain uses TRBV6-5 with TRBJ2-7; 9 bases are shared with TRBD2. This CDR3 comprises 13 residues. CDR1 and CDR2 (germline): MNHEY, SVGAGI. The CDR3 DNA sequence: TGTGCCAGCAGTATAGCGGGAGTTTACGAGCAGTATTTC. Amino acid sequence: CASSIAGVYEQYF.

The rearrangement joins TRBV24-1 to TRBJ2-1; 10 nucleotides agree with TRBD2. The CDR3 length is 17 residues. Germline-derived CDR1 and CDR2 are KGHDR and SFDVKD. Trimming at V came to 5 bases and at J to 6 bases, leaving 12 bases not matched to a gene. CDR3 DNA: TGTGCCACCAGTGCCTATTGGACTAGCGGAGAGAGCAATGAGCAGTTCTTC. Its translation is CATSAYWTSGESNEQFF.

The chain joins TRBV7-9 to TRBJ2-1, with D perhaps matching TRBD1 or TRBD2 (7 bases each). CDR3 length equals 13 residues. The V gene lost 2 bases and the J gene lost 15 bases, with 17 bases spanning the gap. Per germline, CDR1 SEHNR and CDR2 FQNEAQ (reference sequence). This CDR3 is CASSLMGQGGRFF. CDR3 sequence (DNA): TGTGCCAGCAGCTTAATGGGGCAGGGGGGGCGGTTCTTC.

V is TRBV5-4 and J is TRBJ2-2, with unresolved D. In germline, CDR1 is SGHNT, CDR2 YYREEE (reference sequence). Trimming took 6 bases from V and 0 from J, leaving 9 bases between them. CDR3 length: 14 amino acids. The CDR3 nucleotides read TGTGCCAGCACCCTCGGAGCGAACACCGGGGAGCTGTTTTTT. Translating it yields CASTLGANTGELFF.

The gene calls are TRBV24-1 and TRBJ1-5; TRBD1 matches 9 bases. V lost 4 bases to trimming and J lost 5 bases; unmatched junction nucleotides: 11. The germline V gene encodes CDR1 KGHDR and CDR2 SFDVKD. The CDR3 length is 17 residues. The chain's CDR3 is CATSDPQYRGLYQPQHF. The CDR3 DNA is TGTGCCACCAGTGACCCCCAGTACAGGGGGCTCTATCAGCCCCAGCATTTT.

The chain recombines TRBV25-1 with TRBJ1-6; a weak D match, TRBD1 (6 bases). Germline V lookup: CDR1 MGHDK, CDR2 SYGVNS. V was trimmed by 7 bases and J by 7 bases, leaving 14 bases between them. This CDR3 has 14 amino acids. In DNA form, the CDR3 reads TGTGCCAGCACTCGGGGGGCCCCCAATTCACCCCTCCACTTT. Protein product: CASTRGAPNSPLHF.

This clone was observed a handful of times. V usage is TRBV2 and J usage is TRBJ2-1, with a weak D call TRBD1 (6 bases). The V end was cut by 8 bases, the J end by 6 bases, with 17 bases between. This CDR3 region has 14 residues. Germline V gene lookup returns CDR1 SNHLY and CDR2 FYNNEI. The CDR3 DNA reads TGTGCCAGCCGTTTGAGGGGGTTACCCAATGAGCAGTTCTTC. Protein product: CASRLRGLPNEQFF. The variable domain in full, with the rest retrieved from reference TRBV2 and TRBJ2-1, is EPEVTQTPSHQVTQMGQEVILRCVPISNHLYFYWYRQILGQKVEFLVSFYNNEISEKSEIFDDQFSVERPDGSNFTLKIRSTKLEDSAMYFCASRLRGLPNEQFFGPGTRLTVL.

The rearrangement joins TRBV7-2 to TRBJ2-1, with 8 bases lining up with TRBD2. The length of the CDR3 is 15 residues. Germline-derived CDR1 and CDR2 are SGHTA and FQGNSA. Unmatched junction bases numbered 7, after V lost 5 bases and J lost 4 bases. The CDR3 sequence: CASSVQAGEYNEQFF. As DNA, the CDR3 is TGTGCCAGCAGCGTTCAAGCGGGAGAGTACAATGAGCAGTTCTTC.